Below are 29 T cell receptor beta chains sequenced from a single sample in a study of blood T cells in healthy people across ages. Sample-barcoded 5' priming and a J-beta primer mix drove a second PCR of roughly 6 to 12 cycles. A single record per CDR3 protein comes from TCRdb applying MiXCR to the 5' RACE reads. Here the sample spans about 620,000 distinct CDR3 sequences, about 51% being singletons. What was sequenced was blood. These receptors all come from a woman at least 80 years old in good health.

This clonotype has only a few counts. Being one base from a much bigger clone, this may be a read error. The CDR3 protein is CASSPSTYNEQYF. CDR3 coding DNA: TGTGCCAGCAGCCCCTCCACCTACAATGAGCAGTACTTC. V and J are TRBV14 and TRBJ2-1; D unresolved. The assigned J gene may be wrong: the sequence end matches TRBJ2-7 better. The CDR3 sequence is 13 residues long. The germline V gene encodes CDR1 SGHDN and CDR2 FVKESK.

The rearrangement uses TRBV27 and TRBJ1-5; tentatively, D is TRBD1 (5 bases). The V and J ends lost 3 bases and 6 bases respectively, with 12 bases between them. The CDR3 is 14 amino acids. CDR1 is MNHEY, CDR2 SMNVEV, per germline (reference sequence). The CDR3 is CASSFGGNGQPQHF. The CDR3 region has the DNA TGTGCCAGCAGTTTTGGGGGGAACGGTCAGCCCCAGCATTTT.

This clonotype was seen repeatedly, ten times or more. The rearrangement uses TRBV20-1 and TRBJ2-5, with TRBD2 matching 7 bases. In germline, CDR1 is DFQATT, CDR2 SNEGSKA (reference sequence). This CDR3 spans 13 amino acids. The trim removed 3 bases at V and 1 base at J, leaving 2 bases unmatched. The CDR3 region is CSARRGSQETQYF. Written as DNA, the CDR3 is TGCAGTGCTAGGCGGGGGAGCCAAGAGACCCAGTACTTC.

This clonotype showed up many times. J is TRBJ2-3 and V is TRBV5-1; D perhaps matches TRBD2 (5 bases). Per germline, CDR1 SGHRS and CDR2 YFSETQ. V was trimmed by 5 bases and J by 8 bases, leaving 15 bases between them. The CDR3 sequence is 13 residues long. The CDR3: CASSSPPGGTQYF. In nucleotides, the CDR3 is TGCGCCAGCAGTTCTCCTCCTGGAGGTACGCAGTATTTT.

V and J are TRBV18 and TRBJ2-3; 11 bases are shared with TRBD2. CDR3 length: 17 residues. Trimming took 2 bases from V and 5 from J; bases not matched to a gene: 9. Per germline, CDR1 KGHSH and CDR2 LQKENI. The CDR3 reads CASSPSTSGIVGDTQYF. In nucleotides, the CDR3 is TGTGCCAGCTCACCATCGACTAGCGGGATAGTGGGAGATACGCAGTATTTT.

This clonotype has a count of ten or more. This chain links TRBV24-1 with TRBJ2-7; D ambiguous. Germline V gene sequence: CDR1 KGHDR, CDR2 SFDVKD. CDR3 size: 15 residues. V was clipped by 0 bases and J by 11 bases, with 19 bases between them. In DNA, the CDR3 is TGTGCCACCAGTGATTTGACTGGCGGCGTCCCTGGGGAGTACTTC. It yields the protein CATSDLTGGVPGEYF.

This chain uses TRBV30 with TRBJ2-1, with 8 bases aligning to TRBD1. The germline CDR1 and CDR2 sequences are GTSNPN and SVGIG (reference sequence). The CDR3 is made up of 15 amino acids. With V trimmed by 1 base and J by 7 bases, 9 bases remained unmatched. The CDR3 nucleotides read TGTGCCTGGAGTGCTCCCCGGACAGGGATTAATGAGCAGTTCTTC. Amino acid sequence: CAWSAPRTGINEQFF.

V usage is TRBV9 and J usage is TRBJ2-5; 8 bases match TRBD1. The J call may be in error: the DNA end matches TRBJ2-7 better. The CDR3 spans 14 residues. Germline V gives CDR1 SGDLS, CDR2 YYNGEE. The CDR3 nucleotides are TGTGCCAGCAGCCCGCTGGACAGGGACTACGAGCAGTACTTC. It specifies CASSPLDRDYEQYF.

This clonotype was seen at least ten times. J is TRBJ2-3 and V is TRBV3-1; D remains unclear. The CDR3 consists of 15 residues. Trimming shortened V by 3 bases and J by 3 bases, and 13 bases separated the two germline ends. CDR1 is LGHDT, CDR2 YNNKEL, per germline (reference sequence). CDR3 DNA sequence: TGTGCCAGCAGCCACACTGGGCGGACGACAGATACGCAGTATTTT. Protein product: CASSHTGRTTDTQYF.

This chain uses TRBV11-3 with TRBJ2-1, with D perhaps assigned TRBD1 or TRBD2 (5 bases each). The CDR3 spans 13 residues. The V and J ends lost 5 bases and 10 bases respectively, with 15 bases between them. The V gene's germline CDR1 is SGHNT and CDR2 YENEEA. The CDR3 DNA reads TGTGCCAGCAGCCTCGGGACCGACGAGGAGCAGTTCTTC. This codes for CASSLGTDEEQFF.

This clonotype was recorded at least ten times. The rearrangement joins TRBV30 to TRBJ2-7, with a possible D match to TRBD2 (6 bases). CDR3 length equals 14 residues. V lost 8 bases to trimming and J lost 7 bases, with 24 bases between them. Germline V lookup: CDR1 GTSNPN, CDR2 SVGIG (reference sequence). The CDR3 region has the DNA TGTGCCGGGGGAGTGCGGGGAGCAGAAGTTGAGCAGTACTTC. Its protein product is CAGGVRGAEVEQYF.

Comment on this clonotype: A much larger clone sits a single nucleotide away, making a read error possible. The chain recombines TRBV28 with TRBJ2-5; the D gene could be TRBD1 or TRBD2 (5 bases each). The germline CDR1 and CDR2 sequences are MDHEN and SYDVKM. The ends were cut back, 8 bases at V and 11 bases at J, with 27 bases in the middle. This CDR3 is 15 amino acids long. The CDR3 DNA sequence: TGTGCCAGCCCACCGGGACCCGATGAAAGGAATGAGCAGTACTTC. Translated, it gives CASPPGPDERNEQYF.

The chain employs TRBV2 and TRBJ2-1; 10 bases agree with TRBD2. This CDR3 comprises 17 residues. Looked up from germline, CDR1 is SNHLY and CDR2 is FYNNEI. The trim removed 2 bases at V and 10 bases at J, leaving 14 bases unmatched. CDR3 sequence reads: CASSEYFRTSGGSEQFF. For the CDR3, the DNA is TGTGCCAGCAGTGAATACTTTCGGACTAGCGGCGGATCAGAGCAGTTCTTC.

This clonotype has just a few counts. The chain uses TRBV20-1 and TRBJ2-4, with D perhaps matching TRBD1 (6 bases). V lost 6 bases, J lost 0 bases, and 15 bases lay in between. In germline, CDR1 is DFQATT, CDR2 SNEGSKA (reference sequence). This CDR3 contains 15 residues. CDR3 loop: CSAVGQTLAKNIQYF. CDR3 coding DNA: TGCAGTGCCGTTGGACAGACACTAGCCAAAAACATTCAGTACTTC.

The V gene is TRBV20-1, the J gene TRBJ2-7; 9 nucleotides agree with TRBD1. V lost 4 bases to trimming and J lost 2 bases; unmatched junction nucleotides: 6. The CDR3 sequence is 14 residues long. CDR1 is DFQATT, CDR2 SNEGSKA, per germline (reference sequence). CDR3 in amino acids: CSATPGQGTYEQYF. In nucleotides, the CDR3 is TGCAGTGCTACTCCGGGACAGGGAACCTACGAGCAGTACTTC.

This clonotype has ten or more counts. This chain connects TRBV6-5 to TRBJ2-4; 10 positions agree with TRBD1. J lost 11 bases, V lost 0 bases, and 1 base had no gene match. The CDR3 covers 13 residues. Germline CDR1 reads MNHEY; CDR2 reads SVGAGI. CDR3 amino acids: CASSYSGQGVQYF. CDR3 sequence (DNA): TGTGCCAGCAGTTACTCCGGACAGGGGGTTCAGTACTTC.

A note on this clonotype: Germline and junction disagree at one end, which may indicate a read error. CDR3 sequence: CASSPAGLYGYAF. In DNA, the CDR3 is TGCGCCAGCAGCCCCGCCGGACTCTATGGCTACGCCTTC. J is TRBJ1-2 and V is TRBV5-1; D unresolved. The CDR3 runs 13 residues. From germline, CDR1 is SGHRS and CDR2 YFSETQ.

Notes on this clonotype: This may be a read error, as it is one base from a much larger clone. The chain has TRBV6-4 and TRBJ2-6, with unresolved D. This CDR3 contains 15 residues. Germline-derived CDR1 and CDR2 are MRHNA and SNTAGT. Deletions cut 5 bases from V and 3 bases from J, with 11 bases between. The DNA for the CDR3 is TGTGCCAGCAGTCCCGAAGAGTTTGGGGCCAACGTCCTGACTTTC. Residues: CASSPEEFGANVLTF.

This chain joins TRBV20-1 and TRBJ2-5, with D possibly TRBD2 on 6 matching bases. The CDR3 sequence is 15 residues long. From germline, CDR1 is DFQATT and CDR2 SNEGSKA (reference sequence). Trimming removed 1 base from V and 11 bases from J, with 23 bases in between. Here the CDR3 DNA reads TGCAGTGCTAGAGGGCGAGCGGGCCCCAGGGATGAGCAGTACTTC. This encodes CSARGRAGPRDEQYF.

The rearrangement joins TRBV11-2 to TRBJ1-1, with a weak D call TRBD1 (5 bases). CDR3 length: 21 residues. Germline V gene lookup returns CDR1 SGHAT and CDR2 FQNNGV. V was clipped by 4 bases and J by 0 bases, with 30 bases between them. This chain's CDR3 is CASSSPGRGPGSRVLNTEAFF. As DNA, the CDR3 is TGTGCCAGCAGCTCCCCGGGACGGGGTCCCGGGAGCAGGGTGCTGAACACTGAAGCTTTCTTT. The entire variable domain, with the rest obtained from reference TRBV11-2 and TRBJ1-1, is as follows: EAGVAQSPRYKIIEKRQSVAFWCNPISGHATLYWYQQILGQGPKLLIQFQNNGVVDDSQLPKDRFSAERLKGVDSTLKIQPAKLEDSAVYLCASSSPGRGPGSRVLNTEAFFGQGTRLTVV.

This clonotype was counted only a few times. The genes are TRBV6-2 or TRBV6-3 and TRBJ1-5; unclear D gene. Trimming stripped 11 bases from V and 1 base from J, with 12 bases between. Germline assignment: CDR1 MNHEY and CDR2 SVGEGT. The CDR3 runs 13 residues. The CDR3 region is CASHDPSNQPQHF. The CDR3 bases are TGTGCCTCTCACGACCCCAGCAATCAGCCCCAGCATTTT.

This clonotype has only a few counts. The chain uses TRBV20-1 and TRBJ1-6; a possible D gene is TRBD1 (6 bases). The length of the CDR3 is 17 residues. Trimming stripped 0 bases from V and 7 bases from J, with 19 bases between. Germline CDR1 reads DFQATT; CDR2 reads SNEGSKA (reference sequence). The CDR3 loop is CSAREMTGPLGNSPLHF. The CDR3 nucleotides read TGCAGTGCTAGAGAGATGACAGGCCCTTTGGGGAATTCACCCCTCCACTTT.

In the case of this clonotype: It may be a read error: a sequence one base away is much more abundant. The CDR3 spells CASWGRVTTDTQYF. DNA of the CDR3: TGTGCCAGTTGGGGGCGGGTCACCACAGATACGCAGTATTTT. J is TRBJ2-3 and V is TRBV12-3 or TRBV12-4; a possible D gene is TRBD1 (6 bases). Deletions cut 9 bases from V and 2 bases from J, with 15 bases between. The CDR3 has 14 amino acids.

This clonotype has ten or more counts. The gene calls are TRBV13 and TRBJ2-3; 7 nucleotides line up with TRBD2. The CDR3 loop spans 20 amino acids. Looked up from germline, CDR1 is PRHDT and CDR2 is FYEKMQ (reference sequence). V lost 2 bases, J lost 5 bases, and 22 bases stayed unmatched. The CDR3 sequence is CASSLRPFLGGSLPGDTQYF. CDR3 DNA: TGTGCCAGCAGCTTACGGCCCTTCCTTGGCGGGAGTCTCCCAGGAGATACGCAGTATTTT.

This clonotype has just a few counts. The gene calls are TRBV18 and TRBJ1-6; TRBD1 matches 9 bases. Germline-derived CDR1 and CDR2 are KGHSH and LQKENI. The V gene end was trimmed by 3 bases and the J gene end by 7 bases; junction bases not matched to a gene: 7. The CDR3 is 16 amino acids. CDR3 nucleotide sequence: TGTGCCAGCTCACCGCCCCGCGGGACAGGGAATTCACCCCTCCACTTT. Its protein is CASSPPRGTGNSPLHF.

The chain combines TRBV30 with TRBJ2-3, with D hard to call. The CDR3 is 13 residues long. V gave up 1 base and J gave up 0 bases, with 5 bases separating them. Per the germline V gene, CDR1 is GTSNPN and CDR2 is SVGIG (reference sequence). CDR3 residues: CAWSETSTDTQYF. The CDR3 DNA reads TGTGCCTGGAGTGAGACTAGCACAGATACGCAGTATTTT.

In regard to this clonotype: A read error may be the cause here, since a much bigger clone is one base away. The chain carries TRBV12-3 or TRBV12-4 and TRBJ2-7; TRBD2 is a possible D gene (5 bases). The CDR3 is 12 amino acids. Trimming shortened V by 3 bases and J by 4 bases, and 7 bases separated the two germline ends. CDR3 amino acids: CASSFGEYEQYF. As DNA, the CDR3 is TGTGCCAGCAGTTTTGGGGAGTACGAGCAGTACTTC.

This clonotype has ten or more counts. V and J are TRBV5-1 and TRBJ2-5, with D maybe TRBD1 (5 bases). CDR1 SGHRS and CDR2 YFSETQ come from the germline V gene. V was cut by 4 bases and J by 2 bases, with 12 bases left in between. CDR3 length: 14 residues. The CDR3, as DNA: TGCGCCAGCAGCCTCGGACAAGTACAAGAGACCCAGTACTTC. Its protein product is CASSLGQVQETQYF.

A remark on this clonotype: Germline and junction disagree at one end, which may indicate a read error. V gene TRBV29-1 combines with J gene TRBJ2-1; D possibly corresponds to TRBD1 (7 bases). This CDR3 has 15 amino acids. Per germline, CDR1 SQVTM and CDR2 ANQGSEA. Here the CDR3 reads CSVGGQVGIYKEPFF. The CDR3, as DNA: TGCAGCGTGGGAGGACAGGTCGGGATATACAAGGAGCCGTTCTTC.